This is a list of T cell receptor beta chains from one sample in a study of blood T cells in healthy people across ages. TCRdb re-called the 5' RACE reads through MiXCR, storing one row per CDR3 protein. This sample yields about 1.8 million distinct CDR3 sequences, of which 40% to 55% are seen a single time; 2.1% belongs to the top ten. Source material: blood. The receptors come from a woman in her thirties or forties in good health. The CDR3 runs from the conserved cysteine through the conserved F or W. Fields, in order: V gene, D gene, J gene, clone size, CDR3 DNA, CDR3 protein. The D gene is left open where the match is weak. Not every row has a clone size; where given, it reads once, few, many or a size class.

TRBV27	.	TRBJ1-5	.	TGTGCCAGCACCACAATCCTCGTAGGTGGGGTGTATCAGCCCCAGCATTTT	CASTTILVGGVYQPQHF
TRBV7-9	.	TRBJ2-1	.	TGTGCCAGCAGCTTAATAAGGGGGGGGACCTACAATGAGCAGTTCTTC	CASSLIRGGTYNEQFF
TRBV5-5	TRBD2	TRBJ2-1	.	TGTGCCAGCAGCTCGCGGACTAGCGGGGGCCCGTTTGAGCAGTTCTTC	CASSSRTSGGPFEQFF
TRBV28	TRBD1	TRBJ2-5	.	TGTGCCAGCAGTCCCCCTGACAGGGCCCCCGGCGAGTACTTC	CASSPPDRAPGEYF
TRBV15	TRBD1	TRBJ1-2	few	TGTGCCACCAGCAGACGGGACAGCAACTATGGCTACACCTTC	CATSRRDSNYGYTF
TRBV6-1	.	TRBJ1-2	few	TGTGCCAGCAGCAGGGATTCTGGCTCTGCCCTCATCTATGGCTACACCTTC	CASSRDSGSALIYGYTF
TRBV5-5	.	TRBJ2-7	.	TGTGCCAGCAGCTTCGGGGGGCCGAGCTCCTACAATGAGCAGTACTTC	CASSFGGPSSYNEQYF
TRBV9	.	TRBJ2-1	.	TGTGCCAGCAGCGTCGACATTGCCCGCGCCGTTTACAATGAGCAGTTCTTC	CASSVDIARAVYNEQFF
TRBV4-2	TRBD2	TRBJ2-1	.	TGTGCCAGCAGCCTCCTAGCGGGGGGCTACGATGAGCAGTTCTTC	CASSLLAGGYDEQFF
TRBV29-1	.	TRBJ2-1	few	TGCAGCGTTGAAGGAAGGGGATGGGTAGAAAATGAGCAGTTCTTC	CSVEGRGWVENEQFF
TRBV28	.	TRBJ1-2	few	TGTGCAACAGAAGCGGGCAGCTACACCTTC	CATEAGSYTF
TRBV20-1	TRBD1	TRBJ2-5	.	TGCAGTGCCTACAGGGGAGCGGAGACCCAGTACTTC	CSAYRGAETQYF
TRBV20-1	.	TRBJ2-3	few	TGCAGTGCTTACCGGGCTATACGCACAGATACGCAGTATTTT	CSAYRAIRTDTQYF
TRBV6-5	.	TRBJ2-3	.	TGTGCCAGCAGTTACGGGGCAGGGGGGTACACAGATACGCAGTATTTT	CASSYGAGGYTDTQYF
TRBV13	TRBD1	TRBJ1-2	.	TGTGCCAGCAGCTCAGGGGGCGTGAACTATGGCTACACCTTC	CASSSGGVNYGYTF
TRBV7-2	TRBD2	TRBJ2-1	.	TGTGCCAGCAGCCCAACTAGCGGCTTGGTCCAGTTCTTC	CASSPTSGLVQFF
TRBV6-5	.	TRBJ2-7	few	TGTGCCAGCACCCAAGACGGTGGGACCACCTACGAGCAGTACTTC	CASTQDGGTTYEQYF
TRBV5-1	TRBD2	TRBJ2-7	.	TGCGCCAGCAGCACCACTAGCGGCCGCGAGCAGTACTTC	CASSTTSGREQYF
TRBV7-2	TRBD1	TRBJ1-5	few	TGTGCCAGCAGCGCCGACAGGGTCGGTCAGCCCCAGCATTTT	CASSADRVGQPQHF
TRBV7-8	TRBD2	TRBJ2-3	few	TGTGCCAGCAGCTTAAGTAGCGGGACGGGCACAGATACGCAGTATTTT	CASSLSSGTGTDTQYF
TRBV4-3	TRBD1	TRBJ2-5	few	TGCGCCAGCAGCCAAGAACAGGGGCGAGAGACCCAGTACTTC	CASSQEQGRETQYF
TRBV6-2/TRBV6-3	.	TRBJ1-2	few	TGTGCCAGCGAGGGGGACGGCTCCAACTATGGCTACACCTTC	CASEGDGSNYGYTF
TRBV6-5	TRBD1	TRBJ2-7	.	TGTGCCAGCAGTTACGCCCCTGGACAGGGGAACTACGAGCAGTACTTC	CASSYAPGQGNYEQYF
TRBV25-1	.	TRBJ1-4	.	TGTGCCAGCAGTGATTTTTTTCGAACTAATGAAAAACTGTTTTTT	CASSDFFRTNEKLFF
TRBV6-5	.	TRBJ2-7	few	TGTGCCAGCAGTTACTCGCCAGGTAATAAGGAGTACTTC	CASSYSPGNKEYF
TRBV20-1	.	TRBJ1-2	.	TGCAGTGCTAGGAGTGAACCAGGGGCTAGTGGCTACACCTTC	CSARSEPGASGYTF
TRBV5-1	.	TRBJ2-3	.	TGCGCCGGCAGCTTGGCGGCGGGGTCACCAGATACGCAGTATTTT	CAGSLAAGSPDTQYF
TRBV20-1	.	TRBJ2-7	few	TGCAGTGCTAGCGGCGTACAGGGTTACTACGAGCAGTACTTC	CSASGVQGYYEQYF
TRBV6-2/TRBV6-3	.	TRBJ2-7	few	TGTGCCAGCAGCTTCCAGGGGGGCTCCTACGAGCAGTACTTC	CASSFQGGSYEQYF
TRBV7-2	.	TRBJ2-5	.	TGTGCCAGCTCCCTAGGGCGCACCGCCGAGACCCAGTACTTC	CASSLGRTAETQYF
TRBV20-1	.	TRBJ2-7	few	TGCAGTGCCAGTACAGGAGCCGAGCAGTACTTC	CSASTGAEQYF
TRBV4-1	TRBD1	TRBJ2-6	.	TGCGCCAGCAGCCACTTCGGGACAGGGCCTACTGGGGCCAACGTCCTGACTTTC	CASSHFGTGPTGANVLTF
TRBV29-1	TRBD1	TRBJ1-5	few	TGCAGCGTGGGGACAGGCAGCAATCAGCCCCAGCATTTT	CSVGTGSNQPQHF
TRBV27	.	TRBJ2-7	.	TGTGCCAGCAGTAGCCGGGGGAAAAACTACGAGCAGTACTTC	CASSSRGKNYEQYF
TRBV20-1	TRBD2	TRBJ2-5	.	TGCAGTGCTAGATCCCTGGGACTAGCGGGGGAAGAGACCCAGTACTTC	CSARSLGLAGEETQYF
TRBV15	TRBD1	TRBJ2-1	.	TGTGCCACCAGCCGCCGGGACAGGTTAGACAATGAGCAGTTCTTC	CATSRRDRLDNEQFF
TRBV4-3	.	TRBJ1-2	.	TGCGCCAGCAGCCCCTCGGGGGGCATTGGGACGGGCTACACCTTC	CASSPSGGIGTGYTF
TRBV28	.	TRBJ2-5	few	TGTGCCAGCAGTATTCCACTCCCAGAGACCCAGTACTTC	CASSIPLPETQYF
TRBV6-2/TRBV6-3	.	TRBJ2-1	.	TGTGCCAGCACAGGACAGAGCTCCTACAATGAGCAGTTCTTC	CASTGQSSYNEQFF
TRBV5-1	TRBD1	TRBJ2-1	few	TGCGCCAGCAGCCGACTTGGGACAGGGGCCTCCGGTGAGCAGTTCTTC	CASSRLGTGASGEQFF
TRBV6-1	TRBD1	TRBJ1-5	.	TGTGCCAGCAGACCCGGGACAGGGTCGGTGGATAGCAATCAGCCCCAGCATTTT	CASRPGTGSVDSNQPQHF